This T cell receptor beta chain originates from a study of cytomegalovirus exposure and HLA in healthy donors. Unrecorded immune exposure was likely among donors, who were nominally healthy when sampled. Primers for the PCR totalled 60 Vbeta and 13 Jbeta. Only in-frame clones appear in the TCRdb table, and some are missing; sequencing was by immunoSEQ multiplex PCR. This sample's clone table lists about 50,000 clones. This CDR3 is 15 amino acids long. CDR1 and CDR2 (germline): SGHRS, YFSETQ. The trim removed 0 bases at V and 5 bases at J, leaving 4 bases unmatched. The origin of this receptor is a man aged 18 to 30 in good health and CMV-seropositive. The chain has TRBV5-1 and TRBJ2-7; TRBD2 matches 11 bases. The sequenced material came from PBMCs. The chain's CDR3 is CASSLVLAGENEQYF. CDR3 bases: TGCGCCAGCAGCTTGGTACTAGCGGGAGAGAACGAGCAGTACTTC. Full variable domain (missing parts from reference TRBV5-1 and TRBJ2-7): KAGVTQTPRYLIKTRGQQVTLSCSPISGHRSVSWYQQTPGQGLQFLFEYFSETQRNKGNFPGRFSGRQFSNSRSEMNVSTLELGDSALYLCASSLVLAGENEQYFGPGTRLTVT.